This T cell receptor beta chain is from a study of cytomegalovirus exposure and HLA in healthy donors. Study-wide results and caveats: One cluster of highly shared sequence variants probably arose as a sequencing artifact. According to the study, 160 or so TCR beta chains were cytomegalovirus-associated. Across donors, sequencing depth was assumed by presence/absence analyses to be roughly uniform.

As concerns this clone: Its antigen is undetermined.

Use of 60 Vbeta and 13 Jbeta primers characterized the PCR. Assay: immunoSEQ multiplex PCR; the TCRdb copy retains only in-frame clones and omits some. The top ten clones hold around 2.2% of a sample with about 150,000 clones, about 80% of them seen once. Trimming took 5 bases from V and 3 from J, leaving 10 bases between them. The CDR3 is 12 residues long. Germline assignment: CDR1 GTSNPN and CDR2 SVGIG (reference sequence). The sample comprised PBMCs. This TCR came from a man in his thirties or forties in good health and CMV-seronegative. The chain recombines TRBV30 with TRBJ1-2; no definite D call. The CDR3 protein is CAWQVFHYGYTF. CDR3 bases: TGTGCCTGGCAGGTTTTTCACTATGGCTACACCTTC.